Reported below is one T cell receptor (beta chain). Germline CDR1 and CDR2: SGHTS and YDEGEE. This CDR3 has 14 amino acids. After removal of 4 bases from V and 3 bases from J, the junction contained 4 bases not matched to a gene. Libraries were prepared by immunoSEQ multiplex PCR; TCRdb keeps only in-frame clonotypes and omits some of them. The repertoire has approximately 450,000 clones, around 89% of them found once; the top ten carry roughly 4%. These data originate in a study of blood T cell repertoires in COVID-19. Study-wide background: The samples span acute and convalescent COVID-19 from the United States, Italy and Spain. PBMCs, B-cell-depleted T cells, or T cells provided the cDNA or gDNA that made up the material.

This chain connects TRBV5-8 to TRBJ1-5, with 7 bases that match TRBD1. The clonotype originates from a woman aged 25-40 years with acute or convalescent COVID-19. What was sequenced was peripheral blood. CDR3 nucleotides: TGTGCCAGCAGCCACGGGACAGTCAATCAGCCCCAGCATTTT. It encodes CASSHGTVNQPQHF.